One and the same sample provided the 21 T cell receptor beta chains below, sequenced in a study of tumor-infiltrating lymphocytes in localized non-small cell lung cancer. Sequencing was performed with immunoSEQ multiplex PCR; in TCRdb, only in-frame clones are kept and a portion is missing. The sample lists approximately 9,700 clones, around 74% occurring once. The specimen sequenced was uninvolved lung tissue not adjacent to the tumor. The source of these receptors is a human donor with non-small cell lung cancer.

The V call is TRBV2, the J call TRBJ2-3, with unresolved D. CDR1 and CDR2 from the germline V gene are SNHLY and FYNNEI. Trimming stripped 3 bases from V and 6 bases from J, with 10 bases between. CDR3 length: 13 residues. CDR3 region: CASSENGWDTQYF. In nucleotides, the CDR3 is TGTGCCAGCAGTGAGAACGGATGGGATACGCAGTATTTT.

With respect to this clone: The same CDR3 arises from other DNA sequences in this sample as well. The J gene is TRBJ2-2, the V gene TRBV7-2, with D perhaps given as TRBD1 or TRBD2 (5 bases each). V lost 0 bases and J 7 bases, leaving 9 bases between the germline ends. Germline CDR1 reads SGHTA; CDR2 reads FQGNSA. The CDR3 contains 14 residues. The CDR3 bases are TGTGCCAGCAGCTTAGCGGGACCTAGCGGGGAGCTGTTTTTT. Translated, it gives CASSLAGPSGELFF.

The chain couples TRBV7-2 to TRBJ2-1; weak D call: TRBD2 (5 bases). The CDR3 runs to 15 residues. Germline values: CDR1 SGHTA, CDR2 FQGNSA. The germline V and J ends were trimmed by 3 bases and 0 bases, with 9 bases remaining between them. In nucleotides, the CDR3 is TGTGCCAGCAGCTTTAGGCTAGCCTCCTACAATGAGCAGTTCTTC. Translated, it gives CASSFRLASYNEQFF.

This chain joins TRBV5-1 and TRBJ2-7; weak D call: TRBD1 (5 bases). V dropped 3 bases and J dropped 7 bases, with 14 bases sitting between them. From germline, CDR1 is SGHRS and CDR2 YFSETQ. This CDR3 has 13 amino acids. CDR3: CASSYVPTEEQYF. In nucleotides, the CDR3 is TGCGCCAGCAGCTACGTTCCGACAGAGGAGCAGTACTTC.

CDR3 residues: CASSSRAPTTQNNEQFF. CDR3 DNA sequence: TGTGCCAGCAGCTCCAGGGCACCAACGACCCAAAACAATGAGCAGTTCTTC. This sequence joins TRBV7-8 and TRBJ2-1; weak D call: TRBD1 (5 bases). This CDR3 spans 17 amino acids. Trimming cost V 4 bases and J 5 bases, with 21 bases left between them. Germline V gene data show CDR1 as SGHVS and CDR2 as FQNEAQ.

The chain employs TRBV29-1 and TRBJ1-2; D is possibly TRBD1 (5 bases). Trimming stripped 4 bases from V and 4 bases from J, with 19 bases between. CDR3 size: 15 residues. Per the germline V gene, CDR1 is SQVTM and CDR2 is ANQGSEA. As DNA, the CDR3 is TGCAGCGTTGGACTACCCGGGGGAAAAGGCTATGGCTACACCTTC. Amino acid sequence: CSVGLPGGKGYGYTF.

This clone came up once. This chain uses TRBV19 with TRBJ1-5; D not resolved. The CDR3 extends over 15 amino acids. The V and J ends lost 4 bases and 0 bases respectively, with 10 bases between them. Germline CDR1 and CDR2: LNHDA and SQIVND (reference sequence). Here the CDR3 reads CASSTMGYSNQPQHF. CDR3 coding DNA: TGTGCCAGTAGTACCATGGGATATAGCAATCAGCCCCAGCATTTT.

For the CDR3, the DNA is TGTGCCAGCAGCTTCGGACAGTCTGGCTACACCTTC. It encodes CASSFGQSGYTF. This chain links TRBV7-2 with TRBJ1-2, with a tentative D call TRBD1 (6 bases). The CDR3 has 12 residues. In germline, CDR1 is SGHTA, CDR2 FQGNSA. The V end lost 3 bases, the J end lost 7 bases, and 9 bases lay between the germline ends. The whole variable domain, filled in from reference TRBV7-2 and TRBJ1-2, reads GAGVSQSPSNKVTEKGKDVELRCDPISGHTALYWYRQSLGQGLEFLIYFQGNSAPDKSGLPSDRFSAERTGGSVSTLTIQRTQQEDSAVYLCASSFGQSGYTFGSGTRLTVV.

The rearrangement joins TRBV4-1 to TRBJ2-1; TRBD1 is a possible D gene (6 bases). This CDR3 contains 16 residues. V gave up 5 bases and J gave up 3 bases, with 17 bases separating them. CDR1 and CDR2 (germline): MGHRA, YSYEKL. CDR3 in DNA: TGCGCCAGCAGCAAATCAGGTACGGACAGCTACAATGAGCAGTTCTTC. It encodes CASSKSGTDSYNEQFF.

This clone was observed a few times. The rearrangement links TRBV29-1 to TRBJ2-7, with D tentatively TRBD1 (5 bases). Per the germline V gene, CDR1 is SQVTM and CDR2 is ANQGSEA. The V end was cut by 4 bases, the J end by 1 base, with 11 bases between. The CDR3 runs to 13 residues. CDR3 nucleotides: TGCAGCGTTGTTGGGGCTGTATCCTACGAGCAGTACTTC. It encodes CSVVGAVSYEQYF.

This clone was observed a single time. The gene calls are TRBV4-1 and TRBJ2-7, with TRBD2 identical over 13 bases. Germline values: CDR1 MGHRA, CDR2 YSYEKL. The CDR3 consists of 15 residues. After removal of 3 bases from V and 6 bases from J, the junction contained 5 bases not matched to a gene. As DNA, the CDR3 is TGCGCCAGCAGCCAGCACAGACTAGCGGGGGGCGAGCAGTACTTC. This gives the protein CASSQHRLAGGEQYF.

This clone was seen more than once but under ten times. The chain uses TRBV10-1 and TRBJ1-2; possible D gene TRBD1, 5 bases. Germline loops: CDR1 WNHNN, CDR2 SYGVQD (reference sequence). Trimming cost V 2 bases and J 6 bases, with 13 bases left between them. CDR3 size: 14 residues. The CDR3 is CASSETLDKNGYTF. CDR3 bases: TGCGCCAGCAGTGAGACCTTGGACAAGAATGGCTACACCTTC.

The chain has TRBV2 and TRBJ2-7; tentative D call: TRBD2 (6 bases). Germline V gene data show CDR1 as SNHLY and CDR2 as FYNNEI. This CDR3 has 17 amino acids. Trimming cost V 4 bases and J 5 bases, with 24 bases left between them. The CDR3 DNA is TGTGCCAGCAGTGGATTTGGCGGAGGGCCAGTTCGGAACGAGCAGTACTTC. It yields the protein CASSGFGGGPVRNEQYF.

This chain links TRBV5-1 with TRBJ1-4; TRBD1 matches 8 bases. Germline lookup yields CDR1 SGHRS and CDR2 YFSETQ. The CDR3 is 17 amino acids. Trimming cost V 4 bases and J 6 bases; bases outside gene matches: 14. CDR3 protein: CASSLDRGSWSDEKLFF. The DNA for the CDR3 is TGCGCCAGCAGCCTAGACAGGGGTTCTTGGTCGGATGAAAAACTGTTTTTT.

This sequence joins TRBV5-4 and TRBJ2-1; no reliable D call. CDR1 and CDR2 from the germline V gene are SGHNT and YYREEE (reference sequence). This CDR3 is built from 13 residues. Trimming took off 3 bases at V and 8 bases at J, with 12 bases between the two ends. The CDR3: CASSYIIGDEQFF. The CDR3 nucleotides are TGTGCCAGCAGCTATATTATCGGCGATGAGCAGTTCTTC.

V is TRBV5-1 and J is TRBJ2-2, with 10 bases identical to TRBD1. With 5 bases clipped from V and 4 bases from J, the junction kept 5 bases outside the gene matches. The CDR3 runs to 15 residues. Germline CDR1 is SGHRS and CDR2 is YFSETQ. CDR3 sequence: CASRRDRGLTGELFF. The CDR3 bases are TGCGCCAGCAGACGAGACAGGGGGCTCACCGGGGAGCTGTTTTTT.

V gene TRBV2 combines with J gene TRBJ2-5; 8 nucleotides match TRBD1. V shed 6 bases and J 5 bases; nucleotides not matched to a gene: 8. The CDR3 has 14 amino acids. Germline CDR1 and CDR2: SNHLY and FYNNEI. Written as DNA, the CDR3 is TGTGCCAGCAGAAGGGACAGGTTGGGCGAGACCCAGTACTTC. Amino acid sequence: CASRRDRLGETQYF.

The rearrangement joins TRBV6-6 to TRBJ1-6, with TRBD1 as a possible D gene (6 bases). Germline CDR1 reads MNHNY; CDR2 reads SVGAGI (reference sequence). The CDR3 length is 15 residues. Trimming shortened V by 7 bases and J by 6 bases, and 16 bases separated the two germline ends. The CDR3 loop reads CASTLLQGFNSPLHF. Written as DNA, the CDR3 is TGTGCCAGCACCCTGCTACAGGGTTTTAATTCACCCCTCCACTTT.

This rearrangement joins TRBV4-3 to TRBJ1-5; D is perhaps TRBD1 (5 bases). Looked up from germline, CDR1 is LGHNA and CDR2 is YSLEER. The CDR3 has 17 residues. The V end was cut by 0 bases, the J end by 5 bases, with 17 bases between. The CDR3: CASSQERYGAGYQPQHF. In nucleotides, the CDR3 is TGCGCCAGCAGCCAAGAACGGTACGGGGCCGGATATCAGCCCCAGCATTTT.

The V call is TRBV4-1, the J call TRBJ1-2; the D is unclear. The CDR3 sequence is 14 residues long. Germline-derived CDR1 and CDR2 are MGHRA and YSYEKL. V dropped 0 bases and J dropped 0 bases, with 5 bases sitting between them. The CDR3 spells CASSQDWSNYGYTF. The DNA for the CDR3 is TGCGCCAGCAGCCAAGATTGGTCTAACTATGGCTACACCTTC.

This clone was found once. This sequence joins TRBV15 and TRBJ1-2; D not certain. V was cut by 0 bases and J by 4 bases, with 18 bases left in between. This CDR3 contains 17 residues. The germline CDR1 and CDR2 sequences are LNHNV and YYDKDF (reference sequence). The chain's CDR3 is CATSRDRAVSLLYGYTF. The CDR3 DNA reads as TGTGCCACCAGCAGAGACCGGGCGGTCTCCCTTCTCTATGGCTACACCTTC.